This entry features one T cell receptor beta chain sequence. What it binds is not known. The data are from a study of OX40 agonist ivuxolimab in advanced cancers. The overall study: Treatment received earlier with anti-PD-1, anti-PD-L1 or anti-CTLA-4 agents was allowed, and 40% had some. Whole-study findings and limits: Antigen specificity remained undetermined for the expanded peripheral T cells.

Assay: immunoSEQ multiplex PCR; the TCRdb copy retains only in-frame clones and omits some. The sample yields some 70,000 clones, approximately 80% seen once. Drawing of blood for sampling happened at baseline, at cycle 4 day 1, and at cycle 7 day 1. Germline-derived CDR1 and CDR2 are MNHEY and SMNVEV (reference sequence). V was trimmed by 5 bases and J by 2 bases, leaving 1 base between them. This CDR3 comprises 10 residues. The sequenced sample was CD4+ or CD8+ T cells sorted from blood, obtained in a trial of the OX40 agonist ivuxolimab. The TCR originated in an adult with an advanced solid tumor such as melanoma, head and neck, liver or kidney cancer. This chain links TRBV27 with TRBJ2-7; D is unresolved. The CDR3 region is CASSAYEQYF. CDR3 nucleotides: TGTGCCAGCAGTGCCTACGAGCAGTACTTC.